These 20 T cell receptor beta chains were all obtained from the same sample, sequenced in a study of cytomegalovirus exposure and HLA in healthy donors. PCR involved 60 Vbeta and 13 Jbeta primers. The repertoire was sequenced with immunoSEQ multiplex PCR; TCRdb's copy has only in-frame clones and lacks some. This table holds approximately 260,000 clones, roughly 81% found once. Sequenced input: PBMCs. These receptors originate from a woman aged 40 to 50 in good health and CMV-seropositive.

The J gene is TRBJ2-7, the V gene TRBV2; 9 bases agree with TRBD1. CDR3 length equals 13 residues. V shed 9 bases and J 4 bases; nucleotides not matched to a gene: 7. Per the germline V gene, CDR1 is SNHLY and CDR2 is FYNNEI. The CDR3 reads CASIQGARYEQYF. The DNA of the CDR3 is TGTGCCAGTATACAGGGGGCGCGATACGAGCAGTACTTC.

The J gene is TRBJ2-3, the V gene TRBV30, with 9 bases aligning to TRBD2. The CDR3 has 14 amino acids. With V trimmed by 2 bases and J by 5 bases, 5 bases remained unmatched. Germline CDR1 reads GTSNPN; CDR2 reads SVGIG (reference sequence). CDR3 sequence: CAWSPLAGRDTQYF. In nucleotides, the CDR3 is TGTGCCTGGAGTCCCCTAGCGGGACGAGATACGCAGTATTTT. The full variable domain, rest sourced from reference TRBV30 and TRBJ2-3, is SQTIHQWPATLVQPVGSPLSLECTVEGTSNPNLYWYRQAAGRGLQLLFYSVGIGQISSEVPQNLSASRPQDRQFILSSKKLLLSDSGFYLCAWSPLAGRDTQYFGPGTRLTVL.

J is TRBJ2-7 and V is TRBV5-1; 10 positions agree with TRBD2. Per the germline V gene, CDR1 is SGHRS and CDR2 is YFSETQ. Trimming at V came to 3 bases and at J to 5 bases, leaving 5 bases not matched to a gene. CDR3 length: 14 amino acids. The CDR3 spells CASSSGTSANEQYF. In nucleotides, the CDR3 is TGCGCCAGCAGCTCCGGGACTAGCGCCAACGAGCAGTACTTC.

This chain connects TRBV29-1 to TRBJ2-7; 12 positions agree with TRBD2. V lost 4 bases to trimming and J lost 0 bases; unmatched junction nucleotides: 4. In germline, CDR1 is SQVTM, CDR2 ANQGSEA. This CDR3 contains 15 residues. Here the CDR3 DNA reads TGCAGCGTTGTATGGACTAGCGGGAACTCCTACGAGCAGTACTTC. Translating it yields CSVVWTSGNSYEQYF.

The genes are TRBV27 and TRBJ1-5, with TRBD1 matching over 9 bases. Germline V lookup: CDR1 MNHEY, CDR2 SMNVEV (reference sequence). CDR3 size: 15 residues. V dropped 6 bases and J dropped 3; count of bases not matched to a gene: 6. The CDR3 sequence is CASSTDRGLNQPQHF. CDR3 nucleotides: TGTGCCAGCAGCACGGACAGGGGACTCAATCAGCCCCAGCATTTT.

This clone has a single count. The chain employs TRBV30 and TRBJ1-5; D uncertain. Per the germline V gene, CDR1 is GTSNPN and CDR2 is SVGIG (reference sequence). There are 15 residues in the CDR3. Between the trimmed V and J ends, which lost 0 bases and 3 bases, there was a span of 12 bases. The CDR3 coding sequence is TGTGCCTGGAGTGTACGGGGAGGGAACAATCAGCCCCAGCATTTT. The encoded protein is CAWSVRGGNNQPQHF. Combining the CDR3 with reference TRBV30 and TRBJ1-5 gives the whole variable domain SQTIHQWPATLVQPVGSPLSLECTVEGTSNPNLYWYRQAAGRGLQLLFYSVGIGQISSEVPQNLSASRPQDRQFILSSKKLLLSDSGFYLCAWSVRGGNNQPQHFGDGTRLSIL.

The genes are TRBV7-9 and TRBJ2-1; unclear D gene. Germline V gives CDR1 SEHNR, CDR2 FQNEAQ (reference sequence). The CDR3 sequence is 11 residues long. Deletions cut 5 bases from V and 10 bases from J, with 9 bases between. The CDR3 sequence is CASSQVLEQFF. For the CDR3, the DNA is TGTGCCAGCAGCCAGGTACTGGAGCAGTTCTTC.

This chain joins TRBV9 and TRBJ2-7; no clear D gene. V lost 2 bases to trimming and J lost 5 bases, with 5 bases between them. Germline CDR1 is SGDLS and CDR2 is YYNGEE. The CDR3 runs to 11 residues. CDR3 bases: TGTGCCAGCAGCGTTGGAGACGAGCAGTACTTC. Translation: CASSVGDEQYF.

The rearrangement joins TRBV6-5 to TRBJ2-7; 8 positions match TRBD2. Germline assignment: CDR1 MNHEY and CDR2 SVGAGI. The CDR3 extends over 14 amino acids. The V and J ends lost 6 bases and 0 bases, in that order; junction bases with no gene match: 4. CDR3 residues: CASRTSVLSYEQYF. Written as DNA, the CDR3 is TGTGCCAGCAGGACTAGCGTACTCTCCTACGAGCAGTACTTC.

The CDR3, as DNA: TGCGCCAGCAGCCCCGGGGGGACTACCGTTAATGAGCAGTTCTTC. This codes for CASSPGGTTVNEQFF. The chain uses TRBV4-1 and TRBJ2-1; the match to TRBD2 covers 7 bases. Germline CDR1 reads MGHRA; CDR2 reads YSYEKL. The CDR3 is 15 residues long. V dropped 4 bases and J dropped 7; count of bases not matched to a gene: 10.

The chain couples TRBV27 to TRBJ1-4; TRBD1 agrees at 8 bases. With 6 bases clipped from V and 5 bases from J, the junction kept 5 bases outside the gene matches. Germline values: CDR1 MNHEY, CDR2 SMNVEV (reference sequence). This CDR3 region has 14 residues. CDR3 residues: CASSRQGRNEKLFF. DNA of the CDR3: TGTGCCAGCAGCCGACAGGGGAGGAATGAAAAACTGTTTTTT.

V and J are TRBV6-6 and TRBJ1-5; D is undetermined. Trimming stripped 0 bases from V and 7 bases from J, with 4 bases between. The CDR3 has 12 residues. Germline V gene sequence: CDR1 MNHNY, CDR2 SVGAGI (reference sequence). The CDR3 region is CASSYSGQPQHF. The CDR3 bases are TGTGCCAGCAGTTACTCGGGCCAGCCCCAGCATTTT.

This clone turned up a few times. The chain's CDR3 is CASDRESDTQYF. In DNA form, the CDR3 reads TGTGCCAGCGACAGGGAATCAGATACGCAGTATTTT. The chain uses TRBV7-9 and TRBJ2-3; TRBD1 matches at 7 bases. This CDR3 region has 12 residues. CDR1 is SEHNR and CDR2 is FQNEAQ in the germline V gene (reference sequence). Trimming took 8 bases from V and 4 from J; bases not matched to a gene: 3. The complete variable domain, with remaining parts taken from reference TRBV7-9 and TRBJ2-3, reads DTGVSQNPRHKITKRGQNVTFRCDPISEHNRLYWYRQTLGQGPEFLTYFQNEAQLEKSRLLSDRFSAERPKGSFSTLEIQRTEQGDSAMYLCASDRESDTQYFGPGTRLTVL.

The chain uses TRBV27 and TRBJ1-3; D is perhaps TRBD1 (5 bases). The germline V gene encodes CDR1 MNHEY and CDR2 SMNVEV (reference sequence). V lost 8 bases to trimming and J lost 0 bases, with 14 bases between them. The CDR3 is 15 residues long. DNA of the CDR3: TGTGCCAGCGCCTCCGGGGGTAACTCTGGAAACACCATATATTTT. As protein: CASASGGNSGNTIYF.

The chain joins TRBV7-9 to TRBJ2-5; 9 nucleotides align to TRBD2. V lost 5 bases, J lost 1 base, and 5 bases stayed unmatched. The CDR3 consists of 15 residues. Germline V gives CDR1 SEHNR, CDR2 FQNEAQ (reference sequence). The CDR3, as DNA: TGTGCCAGCAGCCCCGGAGCGGGAGGCCAAGAGACCCAGTACTTC. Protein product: CASSPGAGGQETQYF.

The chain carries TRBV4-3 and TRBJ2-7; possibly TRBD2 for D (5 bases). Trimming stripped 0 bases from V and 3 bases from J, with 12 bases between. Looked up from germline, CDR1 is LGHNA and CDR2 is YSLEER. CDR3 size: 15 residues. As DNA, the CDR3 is TGCGCCAGCAGCCAAGACACTAGAGGTGACTACGAGCAGTACTTC. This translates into CASSQDTRGDYEQYF.

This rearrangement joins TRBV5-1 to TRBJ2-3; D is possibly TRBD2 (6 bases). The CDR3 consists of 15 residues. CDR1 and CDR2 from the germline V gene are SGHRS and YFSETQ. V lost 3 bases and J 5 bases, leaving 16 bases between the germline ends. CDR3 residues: CASSYSGTLGDTQYF. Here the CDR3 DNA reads TGCGCCAGCAGCTATTCCGGGACTCTAGGAGATACGCAGTATTTT.

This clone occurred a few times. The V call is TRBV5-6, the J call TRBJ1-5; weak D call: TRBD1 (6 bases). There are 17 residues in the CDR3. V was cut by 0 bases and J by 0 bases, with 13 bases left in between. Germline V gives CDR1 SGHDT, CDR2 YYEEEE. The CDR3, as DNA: TGTGCCAGCAGCTTGGGCCCAGACAGGATTAGCAATCAGCCCCAGCATTTT. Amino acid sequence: CASSLGPDRISNQPQHF.

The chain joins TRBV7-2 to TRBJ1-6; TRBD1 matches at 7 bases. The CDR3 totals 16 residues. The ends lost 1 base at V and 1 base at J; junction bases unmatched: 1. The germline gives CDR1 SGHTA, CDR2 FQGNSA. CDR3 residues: CASSLVRGSYNSPLHF. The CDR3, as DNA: TGTGCCAGCAGCTTAGTCAGGGGGTCCTATAATTCACCCCTCCACTTT.

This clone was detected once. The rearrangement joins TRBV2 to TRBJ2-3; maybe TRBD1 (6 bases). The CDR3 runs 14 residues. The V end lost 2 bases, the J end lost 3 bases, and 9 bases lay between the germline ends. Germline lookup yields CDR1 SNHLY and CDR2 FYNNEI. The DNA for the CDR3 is TGTGCCAGCAGTGAAATCAGGGGTACAGATACGCAGTATTTT. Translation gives CASSEIRGTDTQYF. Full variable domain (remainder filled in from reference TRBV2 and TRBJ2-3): EPEVTQTPSHQVTQMGQEVILRCVPISNHLYFYWYRQILGQKVEFLVSFYNNEISEKSEIFDDQFSVERPDGSNFTLKIRSTKLEDSAMYFCASSEIRGTDTQYFGPGTRLTVL.